Each of the 27 T cell receptor beta chains below was sequenced from the same sample in a study of T cell responses to AZD1222 COVID-19 vaccine. TCRdb's copy holds only in-frame clones and misses some; the assay was immunoSEQ multiplex PCR. The sample has under 130,000 clones, roughly 91% seen once. The sample consisted of peripheral blood, taken on day 0 of AZD1222 vaccination. The receptors come from an adult in good health.

This chain links TRBV7-8 with TRBJ1-3; weak D call: TRBD1 (5 bases). Per the germline V gene, CDR1 is SGHVS and CDR2 is FQNEAQ. V gave up 5 bases and J gave up 0 bases, with 20 bases separating them. The CDR3 has 18 amino acids. This CDR3 is CASSTSVKGPSSGNTIYF. The CDR3 DNA follows: TGTGCCAGCAGCACCTCTGTTAAGGGGCCGAGCTCTGGAAACACCATATATTTT.

The V call is TRBV5-1, the J call TRBJ1-1, with D possibly being TRBD1 (6 bases). The germline V and J ends were trimmed by 4 bases and 0 bases, with 13 bases remaining between them. This CDR3 region has 15 residues. Germline lookup yields CDR1 SGHRS and CDR2 YFSETQ. The CDR3 sequence is CASSLGGHLNTEAFF. The CDR3 nucleotides are TGCGCCAGCAGCCTTGGGGGACACTTGAACACTGAAGCTTTCTTT.

The J gene is TRBJ2-7, the V gene TRBV3-1 (or the pseudogene TRBV3-2); D remains ambiguous. The CDR3 is made up of 12 amino acids. With 1 base removed from V and 9 bases from J, the gap between germline ends came to 10 bases. The germline gives CDR1 LGHDT, CDR2 YNNKEL (reference sequence). The CDR3 spells CASSQAIDGQYF. As DNA, the CDR3 is TGTGCCAGCAGCCAAGCCATAGACGGGCAGTACTTC.

The J gene is TRBJ1-2, the V gene TRBV19; D remains unclear. V gave up 2 bases and J gave up 4 bases, with 17 bases separating them. Germline-derived CDR1 and CDR2 are LNHDA and SQIVND (reference sequence). This CDR3 has 16 residues. The CDR3 nucleotides are TGTGCCAGTAGTATATTATCCACGCCGTACGGCTATGGCTACACCTTC. Translated: CASSILSTPYGYGYTF.

This sequence joins TRBV3-1 (or the pseudogene TRBV3-2) and TRBJ1-3; D is unresolved. Deletions cut 5 bases from V and 3 bases from J, with 26 bases between. The germline V gene encodes CDR1 LGHDT and CDR2 YNNKEL (reference sequence). The CDR3 is 19 amino acids. This CDR3 reads CASSDHSPGLITFGNTIYF. The CDR3 DNA follows: TGTGCCAGCAGCGACCATTCGCCCGGGCTAATAACGTTTGGAAACACCATATATTTT.

The chain uses TRBV28 and TRBJ1-2; D may be TRBD1 (6 bases). Trimming took off 5 bases at V and 1 base at J, with 11 bases between the two ends. The CDR3 consists of 14 residues. Germline values: CDR1 MDHEN, CDR2 SYDVKM. The CDR3 coding sequence is TGTGCCAGCAGTCCGACAGGTATTAACTATGGCTACACCTTC. Translation: CASSPTGINYGYTF.

The chain carries TRBV5-1 and TRBJ1-1; D ambiguous. Germline V CDR1 and CDR2: SGHRS, YFSETQ. The V end was cut by 1 base, the J end by 0 bases, with 10 bases between. The CDR3 contains 15 residues. The CDR3 sequence is CASSLFGRMNTEAFF. As DNA, the CDR3 is TGCGCCAGCAGCTTGTTTGGGCGTATGAACACTGAAGCTTTCTTT.

The chain is built from TRBV5-1 and TRBJ2-1; D unclear. The CDR3 is made up of 11 amino acids. Germline CDR1 and CDR2: SGHRS and YFSETQ. Trimming cost V 2 bases and J 5 bases, with 2 bases left between them. The CDR3 spells CASSFDNEQFF. CDR3 DNA sequence: TGCGCCAGCAGCTTCGACAATGAGCAGTTCTTC.

This chain connects TRBV19 to TRBJ2-7; D possibly matches TRBD1 or TRBD2 (5 bases each). Germline V gene lookup returns CDR1 LNHDA and CDR2 SQIVND (reference sequence). The CDR3 totals 14 residues. Between the trimmed V and J ends, which lost 5 bases and 3 bases, there was a span of 14 bases. The CDR3 is CASSSRDGGYEQYF. The CDR3, as DNA: TGTGCCAGTAGTTCCCGGGACGGAGGCTACGAGCAGTACTTC.

V and J are TRBV11-2 and TRBJ2-7; D gene uncertain. Trimming pared 5 bases from V and 1 base from J, leaving 15 bases between. Germline V gene data show CDR1 as SGHAT and CDR2 as FQNNGV. The CDR3 loop spans 15 amino acids. CDR3 DNA sequence: TGTGCCAGCAGCCCCCGCTCAGGATATTCCTACGAGCAGTACTTC. It yields the protein CASSPRSGYSYEQYF.

The chain couples TRBV6-5 to TRBJ1-3; D is unresolved. V was cut by 6 bases and J by 8 bases, with 8 bases left in between. Per the germline V gene, CDR1 is MNHEY and CDR2 is SVGAGI. The CDR3 extends over 11 amino acids. This CDR3 is CASRRGDTIYF. As DNA, the CDR3 is TGTGCCAGCAGGCGGGGAGACACCATATATTTT.

The rearrangement uses TRBV4-2 and TRBJ2-7; possibly TRBD2 for D (6 bases). From germline, CDR1 is LGHNA and CDR2 YNFKEQ. The CDR3 consists of 15 residues. V was shortened by 1 base and J by 1 base, with 11 bases between the two germline ends. The CDR3 DNA is TGTGCCAGCAGCCAAGGCCTAGCGAAATCCTACGAGCAGTACTTC. Translation: CASSQGLAKSYEQYF.

The chain is built from TRBV3-1 (or the pseudogene TRBV3-2) and TRBJ1-5; no reliable D call. This CDR3 has 12 residues. Germline V CDR1 and CDR2: LGHDT, YNNKEL (reference sequence). The V end lost 4 bases, the J end lost 2 bases, and 3 bases lay between the germline ends. CDR3 DNA: TGTGCCAGCAGCCTGGGCAATCAGCCCCAGCATTTT. Its protein product is CASSLGNQPQHF.

The chain joins TRBV6-1 to TRBJ1-2, with D hard to call. This CDR3 is 11 amino acids long. Germline V gives CDR1 MNHNS, CDR2 SASEGT. V was clipped by 1 base and J by 8 bases, with 5 bases between them. The chain's CDR3 is CASSEGYGYTF. As DNA, the CDR3 is TGTGCCAGCAGTGAAGGGTACGGCTACACCTTC.

The chain combines TRBV19 with TRBJ2-1, with 9 bases fitting TRBD2. The CDR3 length is 15 residues. Germline assignment: CDR1 LNHDA and CDR2 SQIVND (reference sequence). V was pared by 2 bases and J by 5 bases, with 4 bases of the junction left unmatched. Here the CDR3 reads CASSISSGIDNEQFF. For the CDR3, the DNA is TGTGCCAGTAGTATATCTAGCGGGATTGACAATGAGCAGTTCTTC. The whole variable domain, filled in from reference TRBV19 and TRBJ2-1, reads DGGITQSPKYLFRKEGQNVTLSCEQNLNHDAMYWYRQDPGQGLRLIYYSQIVNDFQKGDIAEGYSVSREKKESFPLTVTSAQKNPTAFYLCASSISSGIDNEQFFGPGTRLTVL.

The chain recombines TRBV30 with TRBJ2-1; TRBD1 is a possible D gene (7 bases). The V end lost 2 bases, the J end lost 6 bases, and 11 bases lay between the germline ends. Germline V CDR1 and CDR2: GTSNPN, SVGIG (reference sequence). The CDR3 loop spans 13 amino acids. The CDR3 region is CAWSQGGSNEQFF. CDR3 DNA sequence: TGTGCCTGGAGTCAGGGGGGCTCCAATGAGCAGTTCTTC.

This clone has only one observation. This chain joins TRBV28 and TRBJ1-4; TRBD1 agrees at 9 bases. V shed 3 bases, J shed 8 bases, and the junction held 4 bases outside the gene matches. CDR3 length: 14 amino acids. Germline V gives CDR1 MDHEN, CDR2 SYDVKM. The chain's CDR3 is CASSFGTGNEKLFF. CDR3 bases: TGTGCCAGCAGTTTTGGGACAGGGAACGAAAAACTGTTTTTT.

The chain is built from TRBV19 and TRBJ1-1; D ambiguous. This CDR3 contains 18 residues. V gave up 0 bases and J gave up 1 base, with 18 bases separating them. Germline loops: CDR1 LNHDA, CDR2 SQIVND (reference sequence). The CDR3 reads CASSIDTVGPDGNTEAFF. The CDR3 DNA reads as TGTGCCAGTAGTATAGATACAGTCGGACCGGACGGGAACACTGAAGCTTTCTTT.

The V call is TRBV7-9, the J call TRBJ2-3; weak D call: TRBD2 (6 bases). The V end lost 5 bases, the J end lost 5 bases, and 20 bases lay between the germline ends. This CDR3 comprises 16 residues. Germline values: CDR1 SEHNR, CDR2 FQNEAQ (reference sequence). The chain's CDR3 is CASSAKPGLKRDTQYF. CDR3 in DNA: TGTGCCAGCAGCGCGAAACCGGGACTTAAGAGAGATACGCAGTATTTT.

The J gene is TRBJ1-5, the V gene TRBV30; the D gene is possibly TRBD1 (5 bases). The CDR3 length is 14 residues. CDR1 and CDR2 from the germline V gene are GTSNPN and SVGIG (reference sequence). V was pared by 3 bases and J by 11 bases, with 20 bases between. CDR3 nucleotides: TGTGCCTGGAGCTCGGGGACCGACGGGGAGGCCCAGCATTTT. Encoded protein: CAWSSGTDGEAQHF.

The genes are TRBV27 and TRBJ2-7; D perhaps matches TRBD1 (7 bases). Trimming took 2 bases from V and 4 from J, leaving 18 bases between them. From germline, CDR1 is MNHEY and CDR2 SMNVEV (reference sequence). The CDR3 spans 16 residues. The CDR3 DNA follows: TGTGCCAGCAGTTTACAGGGACAGTGGGGGGTTTACGAGCAGTACTTC. Encoded protein: CASSLQGQWGVYEQYF.

The chain uses TRBV5-1 and TRBJ1-1; tentatively, D is TRBD1 (5 bases). The CDR3 is 15 residues long. V lost 6 bases, J lost 0 bases, and 15 bases lay in between. Germline V gene data show CDR1 as SGHRS and CDR2 as YFSETQ. The CDR3 protein is CASKGSVNLNTEAFF. The CDR3 nucleotides are TGCGCCAGCAAGGGGTCCGTCAACTTGAACACTGAAGCTTTCTTT.

This sequence joins TRBV10-3 and TRBJ2-7; perhaps TRBD2 as D (5 bases). Germline CDR1 ENHRY, CDR2 SYGVKD. The CDR3 is made up of 14 amino acids. V lost 6 bases to trimming and J lost 5 bases, with 17 bases between them. CDR3 sequence: CAIRRDAGFNEQYF. DNA for the CDR3: TGTGCCATCAGAAGGGATGCGGGTTTCAACGAGCAGTACTTC.

The CDR3, as DNA: TGTGCCAGCAGTATAACATCGTCCGCGCCTCTCCAGCAGTACTTC. Amino acid sequence: CASSITSSAPLQQYF. This chain links TRBV28 with TRBJ2-7; D is undetermined. Trimming took off 5 bases at V and 8 bases at J, with 22 bases between the two ends. The CDR3 sequence is 15 residues long. Germline lookup yields CDR1 MDHEN and CDR2 SYDVKM.

The chain uses TRBV16 and TRBJ1-6; D call uncertain. V lost 5 bases and J lost 0, with 5 bases in between. CDR3 length equals 14 residues. Germline values: CDR1 KGHSY, CDR2 FQNENV. CDR3 loop: CASSISSYNSPLHF. DNA of the CDR3: TGTGCCAGCAGCATAAGCTCCTATAATTCACCCCTCCACTTT. Filled out from reference TRBV16 and TRBJ1-6, the complete variable domain reads GEEVAQTPKHLVRGEGQKAKLYCAPIKGHSYVFWYQQVLKNEFKFLISFQNENVFDETGMPKERFSAKCLPNSPCSLEIQATKLEDSAVYFCASSISSYNSPLHFGNGTRLTVT.

The V and J genes are TRBV12-3 or TRBV12-4 and TRBJ1-2; D call uncertain. Trimming left V 2 bases short and J 3 bases short, with 7 bases between. The CDR3 sequence is 13 residues long. The CDR3 DNA follows: TGTGCCAGCAGTTTATCAGCGTACTATGGCTACACCTTC. It translates to CASSLSAYYGYTF.

The chain is built from TRBV7-9 and TRBJ2-5; TRBD1 might be the D (6 bases). The germline CDR1 and CDR2 sequences are SEHNR and FQNEAQ (reference sequence). There are 11 residues in the CDR3. Here the CDR3 reads CATAGEETQYF. CDR3 DNA sequence: TGTGCAACGGCAGGGGAAGAGACCCAGTACTTC.